The 24 T cell receptor beta chains reported below all come from one sample, sequenced in a study of T cells in localized non-small cell lung cancer. TCRdb's copy holds only in-frame clones and misses some; the assay was immunoSEQ multiplex PCR. The sample lists around 29,000 clones, approximately 90% occurring once. This specimen was peripheral blood, taken before any cancer treatment. The receptors were gathered from an older female donor with stage I lung adenocarcinoma.

About this clone: Likely a read error: the CDR3 ends without its conserved phenylalanine or tryptophan. The J gene is TRBJ1-1, the V gene TRBV30; D call uncertain. This CDR3 comprises 13 residues. The germline CDR1 and CDR2 sequences are GTSNPN and SVGIG (reference sequence). Trimming removed 5 bases at V and 1 base at J, with 11 bases between. In nucleotides, the CDR3 is TGTGCCTGGGACCCTAAGAAGAACACTGAAGCTTTCCTT. Translating gives CAWDPKKNTEAFL.

This sequence joins TRBV7-9 and TRBJ2-7; no reliable D call. The CDR3 totals 11 residues. Germline values: CDR1 SEHNR, CDR2 FQNEAQ (reference sequence). With 4 bases removed from V and 3 bases from J, the gap between germline ends came to 4 bases. CDR3 amino acids: CASSSYYEQYF. DNA for the CDR3: TGTGCCAGCAGCTCCTACTACGAGCAGTACTTC.

This chain connects TRBV6-5 to TRBJ1-1; a possible D gene is TRBD1 (6 bases). This CDR3 is 15 amino acids long. Looked up from germline, CDR1 is MNHEY and CDR2 is SVGAGI. Trimming removed 4 bases at V and 2 bases at J, with 14 bases between. CDR3 nucleotides: TGTGCCAGCAGTTCCGGACAGACATTTAACACTGAAGCTTTCTTT. Translating it yields CASSSGQTFNTEAFF.

The chain combines TRBV18 with TRBJ2-7, with 8 bases matching TRBD2. This CDR3 region has 13 residues. CDR1 is KGHSH, CDR2 LQKENI, per germline. Trimming at V came to 4 bases and at J to 3 bases, leaving 2 bases not matched to a gene. CDR3 amino acids: CASSQRESYEQYF. Here the CDR3 DNA reads TGTGCCAGCTCACAGCGGGAGAGCTACGAGCAGTACTTC. Full variable domain (missing parts from reference TRBV18 and TRBJ2-7): NAGVMQNPRHLVRRRGQEARLRCSPMKGHSHVYWYRQLPEEGLKFMVYLQKENIIDESGMPKERFSAEFPKEGPSILRIQQVVRGDSAAYFCASSQRESYEQYFGPGTRLTVT.

The chain carries TRBV9 and TRBJ2-1, with 9 bases fitting TRBD2. From germline, CDR1 is SGDLS and CDR2 YYNGEE. The CDR3 has 15 amino acids. J gave up 4 bases and V 4 bases, and 6 bases lay outside the gene matches. The CDR3, as DNA: TGTGCCAGCAGCACCGGGACTAGCAGGTACAATGAGCAGTTCTTC. It is translated as CASSTGTSRYNEQFF.

The rearrangement joins TRBV5-1 to TRBJ2-1; D is tentatively TRBD1 or TRBD2 (6 bases each). Germline assignment: CDR1 SGHRS and CDR2 YFSETQ. V was pared by 1 base and J by 4 bases, with 12 bases between. The CDR3 length is 15 residues. The CDR3 DNA follows: TGCGCCAGCAGCTTGCTAACAGGGACTTACAATGAGCAGTTCTTC. Its protein product is CASSLLTGTYNEQFF. The full variable domain, with the rest looked up from reference TRBV5-1 and TRBJ2-1, is KAGVTQTPRYLIKTRGQQVTLSCSPISGHRSVSWYQQTPGQGLQFLFEYFSETQRNKGNFPGRFSGRQFSNSRSEMNVSTLELGDSALYLCASSLLTGTYNEQFFGPGTRLTVL.

This sequence joins TRBV2 and TRBJ1-1; D might be TRBD1 (6 bases). Germline-derived CDR1 and CDR2 are SNHLY and FYNNEI. This CDR3 spans 14 amino acids. V was trimmed by 3 bases and J by 6 bases, leaving 14 bases between them. CDR3 nucleotides: TGTGCCAGCAGTGACAGGGGCCGGGGCTCTGAAGCTTTCTTT. Residues: CASSDRGRGSEAFF.

This rearrangement joins TRBV14 to TRBJ2-5, with D possibly being TRBD1 (6 bases). With 5 bases removed from V and 4 bases from J, the gap between germline ends came to 17 bases. The CDR3 consists of 15 residues. From germline, CDR1 is SGHDN and CDR2 FVKESK. DNA of the CDR3: TGTGCCAGCAGCGAAACAGGGAAGAAGAGAGAGACCCAGTACTTC. It translates to CASSETGKKRETQYF.

The rearrangement joins TRBV5-1 to TRBJ1-3; a possible D gene is TRBD1 (5 bases). This CDR3 region has 14 residues. Trimming removed 0 bases from V and 4 bases from J, with 8 bases in between. Germline CDR1 is SGHRS and CDR2 is YFSETQ. DNA for the CDR3: TGCGCCAGCAGCTTGGTTCCAGGGGGAAACACCATATATTTT. Translation gives CASSLVPGGNTIYF.

The chain employs TRBV5-4 and TRBJ1-6; no clear D. Deletions cut 4 bases from V and 9 bases from J, with 20 bases between. The length of the CDR3 is 16 residues. Germline CDR1 reads SGHNT; CDR2 reads YYREEE (reference sequence). The CDR3 protein is CASSPIPRAEGSPLHF. CDR3 bases: TGTGCCAGCAGCCCAATCCCCCGGGCAGAGGGTTCACCCCTCCACTTT.

A single count supports this clone. The rearrangement uses TRBV30 and TRBJ1-2, with D tentatively TRBD1 (6 bases). Trimming took 4 bases from V and 0 from J, leaving 15 bases between them. This CDR3 is built from 15 residues. Germline-derived CDR1 and CDR2 are GTSNPN and SVGIG (reference sequence). DNA of the CDR3: TGTGCCTGGACTAAGACAGGACCATCTAACTATGGCTACACCTTC. This codes for CAWTKTGPSNYGYTF.

The gene calls are TRBV21-1 and TRBJ2-7; the table assigns TRBD2, which was not confirmed against the DNA. TRBV21-1 is designated a pseudogene. The CDR3 runs 16 residues. As DNA, the CDR3 is TGTGCCAGCAGCAAATTTAAAAGCGGGATAACCCACGAGCAGTACTTC. Encoded protein: CASSKFKSGITHEQYF.

The genes are TRBV27 and TRBJ2-1; 8 positions match TRBD1. Trimming at V came to 6 bases and at J to 4 bases, leaving 17 bases not matched to a gene. Germline CDR1 MNHEY, CDR2 SMNVEV (reference sequence). This CDR3 is 18 amino acids long. The CDR3 sequence: CASSPRGRLADYYNEQFF. The CDR3 DNA sequence: TGTGCCAGCAGCCCCAGGGGGCGGTTAGCGGATTATTACAATGAGCAGTTCTTC.

By sample fraction, this clone is large. This rearrangement joins TRBV27 to TRBJ1-5; D remains unclear. Trimming pared 0 bases from V and 5 bases from J, leaving 11 bases between. The length of the CDR3 is 15 residues. From germline, CDR1 is MNHEY and CDR2 SMNVEV (reference sequence). The CDR3 is CASSLSKPYHQPQHF. In nucleotides, the CDR3 is TGTGCCAGCAGTTTATCGAAGCCCTACCATCAGCCCCAGCATTTT.

This clone was recorded a few times. The rearrangement links TRBV5-4 to TRBJ1-2; D remains ambiguous. The CDR3 loop spans 11 amino acids. Germline CDR1 is SGHNT and CDR2 is YYREEE (reference sequence). Trimming took off 3 bases at V and 8 bases at J, with 8 bases between the two ends. The CDR3 nucleotides are TGTGCCAGCAGCTCTTCAAGGGGCTACACCTTC. Translated, it gives CASSSSRGYTF.

This rearrangement joins TRBV6-1 to TRBJ2-2, with D possibly TRBD2 on 6 matching bases. Trimming removed 3 bases at V and 5 bases at J, with 7 bases between. Germline V gene sequence: CDR1 MNHNS, CDR2 SASEGT. CDR3 length: 13 residues. CDR3 nucleotides: TGTGCCAGCAGTGACGGAGGGACCGGGGAGCTGTTTTTT. Encoded protein: CASSDGGTGELFF.

The chain couples TRBV27 to TRBJ2-7; 8 nucleotides align to TRBD1. The germline gives CDR1 MNHEY, CDR2 SMNVEV (reference sequence). The CDR3 runs 13 residues. After removal of 6 bases from V and 4 bases from J, the junction contained 5 bases not matched to a gene. The chain's CDR3 is CASRKDRGYEQYF. DNA of the CDR3: TGTGCCAGCAGAAAAGACAGGGGTTACGAGCAGTACTTC.

The chain combines TRBV9 with TRBJ2-3; D gene uncertain. Trimming pared 6 bases from V and 6 bases from J, leaving 14 bases between. This CDR3 comprises 13 residues. Germline CDR1 SGDLS, CDR2 YYNGEE. The CDR3 coding sequence is TGTGCCAGCAAGCCCTCCGGTGCGGATACGCAGTATTTT. Translation: CASKPSGADTQYF.

The chain couples TRBV30 to TRBJ1-1; D uncertain. V was trimmed by 2 bases and J by 4 bases, leaving 14 bases between them. Looked up from germline, CDR1 is GTSNPN and CDR2 is SVGIG (reference sequence). The CDR3 loop spans 14 amino acids. The CDR3 reads CAWSIIGRTTEAFF. CDR3 coding DNA: TGTGCCTGGAGTATCATCGGAAGAACCACTGAAGCTTTCTTT. Combining the CDR3 with reference TRBV30 and TRBJ1-1 gives the whole variable domain SQTIHQWPATLVQPVGSPLSLECTVEGTSNPNLYWYRQAAGRGLQLLFYSVGIGQISSEVPQNLSASRPQDRQFILSSKKLLLSDSGFYLCAWSIIGRTTEAFFGQGTRLTVV.

J is TRBJ1-1 and V is TRBV7-8; 7 positions agree with TRBD1. Germline assignment: CDR1 SGHVS and CDR2 FQNEAQ. The CDR3 sequence is 17 residues long. After removal of 5 bases from V and 0 bases from J, the junction contained 12 bases not matched to a gene. DNA of the CDR3: TGTGCCAGCAGCCGTTTAACGGGACAGCTTCTGAACACTGAAGCTTTCTTT. It codes for CASSRLTGQLLNTEAFF.

This sequence joins TRBV5-1 and TRBJ1-2; unclear D gene. CDR1 is SGHRS and CDR2 is YFSETQ in the germline V gene. The V end lost 3 bases, the J end lost 7 bases, and 13 bases lay between the germline ends. The length of the CDR3 is 13 residues. CDR3 in amino acids: CASSSDELSGYTF. The CDR3, as DNA: TGCGCCAGCAGCTCGGACGAACTCAGTGGCTACACCTTC.

V gene TRBV6-1 combines with J gene TRBJ1-2, with 7 bases that match TRBD1. The CDR3 extends over 15 amino acids. With 2 bases clipped from V and 8 bases from J, the junction kept 11 bases outside the gene matches. Looked up from germline, CDR1 is MNHNS and CDR2 is SASEGT. CDR3 bases: TGTGCCAGCAGTGAACCAGGACAGGCGGTGCGAGGCTACACCTTC. It translates to CASSEPGQAVRGYTF.

The genes are TRBV5-5 and TRBJ1-5, with a weak D call TRBD1 (5 bases). V shed 2 bases and J shed 1 base, with 16 bases lying between them. The germline gives CDR1 SGHKS, CDR2 YYEKEE (reference sequence). CDR3 length equals 17 residues. The CDR3 coding sequence is TGTGCCAGCAGCTTTAGAATATCAGGGTCGAGCAATCAGCCCCAGCATTTT. Its protein product is CASSFRISGSSNQPQHF.

V gene TRBV13 combines with J gene TRBJ2-5; 12 nucleotides match TRBD2. There are 15 residues in the CDR3. Germline lookup yields CDR1 PRHDT and CDR2 FYEKMQ (reference sequence). The V and J ends lost 4 bases and 7 bases, in that order; junction bases with no gene match: 7. CDR3 nucleotides: TGTGCCAGCAGCTCACAAGGACTAGCGGGGAGGACCCAGTACTTC. Residues: CASSSQGLAGRTQYF. Complete variable domain (other parts from reference TRBV13 and TRBJ2-5): AAGVIQSPRHLIKEKRETATLKCYPIPRHDTVYWYQQGPGQDPQFLISFYEKMQSDKGSIPDRFSAQQFSDYHSELNMSSLELGDSALYFCASSSQGLAGRTQYFGPGTRLLVL.